This T cell receptor beta chain stems from a study of identical twins. Study-level results: Sequences that were out-of-frame, alpha and twin-shared displayed an excess of low generation probability.

With regard to this clonotype: Its antigen is not identified.

CDR3 length: 15 amino acids. Trimming stripped 3 bases from V and 4 bases from J, with 13 bases between. TCRdb itself ran the 5' RACE reads through MiXCR, one entry per CDR3 protein. The sample yields hundreds of thousands of distinct CDR3 sequences, 21% seen once. These same records also appear under a second study, on T cells expressing NK-cell markers. As that report states: From sorted CD3+CD56+NKG2C+, CD3+CD56+NKG2C- and CD3+CD56-NKG2C+ T cells came the TCR beta repertoires. Certain NKG2C+ T cell clones were expanded, and their HCMV specificity remained unclear.

The receptor's source is a woman aged 18-29 years in good health. V is TRBV12-3 or TRBV12-4 and J is TRBJ1-5; no firm D call. The sequenced sample consisted of PBMCs. CDR3 in DNA: TGTGCCAGCAGTTTTTGGCAGAGTTATAATCAGCCCCAGCATTTT. Its protein product is CASSFWQSYNQPQHF.